This TCR beta chain was profiled in a study of blood T cell repertoires in COVID-19 (dated by TCRdb to 2018 to 2020). Background for the entire study: Samples from collaborators originated in the United States, Italy and Spain and spanned both the acute and convalescent phases of COVID-19. The material from the prospective study consisted of cDNA or gDNA derived from T cells, B-cell-depleted T cells, or PBMCs. Subjects who had been exposed to COVID-19, were actively infected with it, or had recovered from it provided the deeply sampled blood TCRbeta repertoires that made up the dataset. The repertoires were released in a freely available public database intended as a resource for research on the immune response to SARS-CoV-2. Samples came from the ongoing ImmuneRACE study (first 160 participants) plus 1,254 subjects from 6 global collaborators. A de-identified subject ID, COVID-19 status, age in years and sex were almost always included in the sample metadata. Where available, HLA class I and class II types were obtained from metadata supplied by the sample provider rather than from assay-based typing. What the study reported, not specific to this receptor: The amount of clinical and demographic metadata varied by source and participant and was provided uncurated.

CDR1 SGDLS and CDR2 YYNGEE are derived from the germline V gene. The CDR3 numbers 15 residues from cysteine through phenylalanine. Only the CDR3 DNA stays, 45 bases, in frame from base 1. V drops 4 bases and J drops 5 bases, leaving 18 bases in between. TCRbeta CDR3 regions were amplified from genomic DNA using the immunoSEQ Assay, a bias-controlled multiplex PCR. The authors' pipeline ran thus. Within the assay, amplification of reference gene primers was used to estimate how many nucleated cells each sample contained. To quantify the absolute abundance of each unique TCRbeta CDR3 rearrangement, sequence reads were collapsed and filtered. For each sample, productive Simpson clonality was calculated as the square root of Simpson's diversity index across productive rearrangements. Held by TCRdb, this immuneACCESS table contains in-frame sequences only and omits some clones. Under half of the omission traces to an unresolved V gene where checked; the cause of the rest is unknown. For V, J and clone size, that table is used; D and trimming come from the DNA. For this sample there are around 480,000 clones; roughly 87% appear just once. The ten top clones hold roughly 0.7% of the sample.

Comments on this clone: Its antigen remains undetermined. Per-base quality was not reported, and no clone a single base away is much larger than it.

Enrolling through a virtual design, the prospective study's participants ranged in age from roughly 18 to 95 years and lived across approximately 25 United States geographic areas. In the prospective study, cohorts were assigned on the basis of participant-reported clinical history obtained from a screening survey and a study questionnaire. Recovered participants in ImmuneRACE Cohort 3 were defined as having two consecutive negative NP/OP PCR tests, clearance from a healthcare professional, or resolution of symptoms. In the prospective study, mobile phlebotomists collected whole blood, serum and a nasopharyngeal or oropharyngeal swab from each participant. Additional blood draws and questionnaires over an approximately 2-month period could optionally be provided by prospective study participants. Before DNA extraction, prospective study blood samples were shipped either frozen or at room temperature.

Specimen: PBMCs or T cells enriched from blood (not recorded which). This TCR came from a woman between 18 and 30 years old who had recovered from COVID-19. The sequence links TRBV9 to TRBJ1-1; no D gene can be assigned with confidence. The nucleotide sequence reads TGTGCCAGCAGCCCCCGGGAGGCGAAGGGAACTGAAGCTTTCTTT. Translated, this is CASSPREAKGTEAFF.